The entry below describes one T cell receptor (beta chain). This CDR3 comprises 11 residues. Germline CDR1 is MDHEN and CDR2 is SYDVKM. Trimming took off 2 bases at V and 6 bases at J, with 5 bases between the two ends. The age range of participants was roughly 18 to 90 years, with residence in fewer than 25 US areas. In the original processing: Quantification of nucleated cells was approximated via reference gene primer amplification. Generated by immunoSEQ multiplex PCR, the TCRdb table keeps only in-frame clones and is missing some. V and J calls plus clone size are reproduced from that table; the DNA served to infer D and trimming. This sample has approximately 150,000 clones, with approximately 80% found just once. The data are from a study of blood T cell repertoires in COVID-19. Study at large: The United States, Italy and Spain were the sources of the acute and convalescent COVID-19 samples.

Sample: PBMCs or T cells enriched from blood (not recorded which). The gene calls are TRBV28 and TRBJ2-7, with D unclear. This clonotype was obtained from a man aged 45-65 years in a cohort exposed to, infected with or recovered from COVID-19 (not recorded which). CDR3 sequence: CASSLLGEQYF. As DNA, the CDR3 is TGTGCCAGCAGTTTACTAGGCGAGCAGTACTTC.